These T cell receptor beta chains were read from a single sample in a study of molecular identifiers for immune sequencing clone quantification. TCRdb processed the PCR reads anew with MiXCR; each CDR3 protein has one entry. Here the sample spans around 470,000 distinct CDR3 sequences, about a fifth being singletons. The source material was naive CD8+ T cells from blood, with Jurkat cell RNA spiked in. These receptors originate from a human donor in good health. Some libraries in this study had Jurkat cell RNA spiked in. Both conserved end residues are trimmed from each CDR3. D genes are given only for firm matches. A row's size may be missing; if present it is once, few, many or a size class.

d_call v_call clone_size cdr3_aa
TRBD2 TRBV7-2 . ASSGSHSGWGTNTQY
. TRBV4-1 few ASNQGRGPYEQY
. TRBV5-6 . ASSSGCEQY
. TRBV20-1 many SARDKWGTGNTIY
TRBD2 TRBV7-8 . ASSLGGGEY
TRBD1 TRBV5-1 many ASRQGAAYEQY
. TRBV27 . ASSPRVGVTDTRY
. TRBV20-1 . SAREATGLNTEAF
TRBD2 TRBV20-1 . SAREASGSYEQY
. TRBV5-6 . ASSLEGDGDEQF
TRBD1 TRBV7-9 . ASSLVSGTAGYTEAF
. TRBV4-1 many ASSQEGLTEAF
. TRBV2 . ASSDLLRETQY
TRBD2 TRBV27 . ASSLSVSGSYNEQF
. TRBV4-3 many ASSQGHSYEQY
TRBD2 TRBV7-9 . ASSSLVGLAEETQC
. TRBV13 many ASSLGYSGANVLT
. TRBV20-1 many SARDLEAYEQY
TRBD1 TRBV6-1 . AGRGGGSNTEAV
TRBD2 TRBV13 . ASSLWSGRYQETQY
TRBD1 TRBV19 many ASGTGTDQPQH
. TRBV30 . AWRAVNTEAF
. TRBV7-9 many ASSWGPSNEKLF
TRBD1 TRBV30 few AWSLRGQVNEQF
. TRBV20-1 . SARVLLEQRSSYNEQF
. TRBV27 few ASSPVRPAGAYGYT
. TRBV2 . ASWGSGDTEAF
. TRBV24-1 . ATSENGLHPDQPQH
. TRBV19 . ASSIEGYIGDTQY
. TRBV5-1 . ASRSGVISSGANVLT
. TRBV5-1 many ASSLGQGPTEQY
. TRBV6-2/TRBV6-3 few ASSSVGARASEQY
TRBD1 TRBV13 . ASSQGTVGTEAF
. TRBV7-9 . ASSHSVDRYNEQF
TRBD2 TRBV6-1 . ASTEGLAVGSSYEQY
TRBD1 TRBV5-1 . ASSEGQGAEQF
. TRBV20-1 many SALNRGDTEAF
. TRBV7-9 . ASSWELGETQY
TRBD1 TRBV27 few ASSRTGGYNEQF
TRBD2 TRBV7-2 many ASSPRPTSGRAGEQY
TRBD2 TRBV28 many ASSSRLAASYNEQF
. TRBV9 many ASSVVSADTQY
. TRBV12-3/TRBV12-4 . ASSPEFNTEAF
TRBD1 TRBV20-1 few SARTGAATYEQY
. TRBV12-3/TRBV12-4 many ASNFGPASTDTQY
. TRBV29-1 many SVTLRTESTDTQY
TRBD1 TRBV6-2/TRBV6-3 . ASSYWTGGTGELF